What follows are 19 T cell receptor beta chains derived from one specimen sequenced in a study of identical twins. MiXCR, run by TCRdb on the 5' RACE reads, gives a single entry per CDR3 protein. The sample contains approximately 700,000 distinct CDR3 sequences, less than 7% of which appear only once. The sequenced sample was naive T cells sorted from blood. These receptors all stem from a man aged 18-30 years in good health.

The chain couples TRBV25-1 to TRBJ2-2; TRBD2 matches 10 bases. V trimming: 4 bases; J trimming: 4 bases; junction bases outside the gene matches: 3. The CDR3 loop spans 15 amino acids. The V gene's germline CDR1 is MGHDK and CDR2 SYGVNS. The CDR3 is CASSGGLASTGELFF. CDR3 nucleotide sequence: TGTGCCAGCAGTGGGGGACTAGCGAGCACCGGGGAGCTGTTTTTT.

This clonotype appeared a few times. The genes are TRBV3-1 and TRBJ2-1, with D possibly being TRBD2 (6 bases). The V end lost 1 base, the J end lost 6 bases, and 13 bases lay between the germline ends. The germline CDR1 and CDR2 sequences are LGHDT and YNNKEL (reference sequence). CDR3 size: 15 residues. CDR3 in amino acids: CASSQATSFGNEQFF. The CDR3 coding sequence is TGTGCCAGCAGCCAAGCAACTAGCTTTGGCAATGAGCAGTTCTTC.

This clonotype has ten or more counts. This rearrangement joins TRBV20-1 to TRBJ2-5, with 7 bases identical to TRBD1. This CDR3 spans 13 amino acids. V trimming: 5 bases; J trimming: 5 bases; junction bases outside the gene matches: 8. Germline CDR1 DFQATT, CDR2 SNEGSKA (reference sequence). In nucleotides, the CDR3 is TGCAGTGCTCTTCCGACAGGGCAGGAGACCCAGTACTTC. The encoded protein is CSALPTGQETQYF.

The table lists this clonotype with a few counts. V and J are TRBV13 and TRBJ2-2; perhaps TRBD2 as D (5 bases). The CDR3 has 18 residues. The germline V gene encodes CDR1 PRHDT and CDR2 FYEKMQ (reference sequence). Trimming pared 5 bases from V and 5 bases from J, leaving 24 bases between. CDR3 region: CASSPRTPREKRTGELFF. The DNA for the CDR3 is TGTGCCAGCAGCCCCCGCACCCCCCGGGAAAAGAGGACCGGGGAGCTGTTTTTT.

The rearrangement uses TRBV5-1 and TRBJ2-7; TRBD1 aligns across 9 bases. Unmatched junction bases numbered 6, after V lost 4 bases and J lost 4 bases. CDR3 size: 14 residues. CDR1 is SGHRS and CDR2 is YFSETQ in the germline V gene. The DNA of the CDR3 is TGCGCCAGCAGCCCCGGACAGGGGAAGTACGAGCAGTACTTC. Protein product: CASSPGQGKYEQYF.

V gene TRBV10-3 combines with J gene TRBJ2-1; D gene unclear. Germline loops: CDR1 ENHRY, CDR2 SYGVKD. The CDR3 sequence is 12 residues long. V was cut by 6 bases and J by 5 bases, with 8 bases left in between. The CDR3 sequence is CAIRDPNNEQFF. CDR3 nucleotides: TGTGCCATCAGGGACCCAAACAATGAGCAGTTCTTC.

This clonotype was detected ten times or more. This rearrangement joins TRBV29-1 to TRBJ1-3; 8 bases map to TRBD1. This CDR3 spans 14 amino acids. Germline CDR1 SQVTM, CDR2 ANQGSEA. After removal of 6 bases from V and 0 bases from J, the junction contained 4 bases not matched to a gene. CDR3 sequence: CSVTGQGSGNTIYF. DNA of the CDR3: TGCAGCGTGACAGGACAGGGCTCTGGAAACACCATATATTTT. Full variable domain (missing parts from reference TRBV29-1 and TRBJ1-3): SAVISQKPSRDICQRGTSLTIQCQVDSQVTMMFWYRQQPGQSLTLIATANQGSEATYESGFVIDKFPISRPNLTFSTLTVSNMSPEDSSIYLCSVTGQGSGNTIYFGEGSWLTVV.

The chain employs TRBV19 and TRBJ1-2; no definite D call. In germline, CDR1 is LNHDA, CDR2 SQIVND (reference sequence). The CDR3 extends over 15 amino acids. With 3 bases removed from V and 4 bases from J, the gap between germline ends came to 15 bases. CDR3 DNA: TGTGCCAGTAGTATTTTGTTGGTGGGAATCTATGGCTACACCTTC. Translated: CASSILLVGIYGYTF.

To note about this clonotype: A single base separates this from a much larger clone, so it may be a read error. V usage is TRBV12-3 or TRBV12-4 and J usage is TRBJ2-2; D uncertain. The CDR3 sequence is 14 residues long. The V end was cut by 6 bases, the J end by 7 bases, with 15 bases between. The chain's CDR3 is CASRPGPSGGELFF. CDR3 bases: TGTGCCAGCAGACCCGGGCCGAGTGGCGGGGAGCTGTTTTTT.

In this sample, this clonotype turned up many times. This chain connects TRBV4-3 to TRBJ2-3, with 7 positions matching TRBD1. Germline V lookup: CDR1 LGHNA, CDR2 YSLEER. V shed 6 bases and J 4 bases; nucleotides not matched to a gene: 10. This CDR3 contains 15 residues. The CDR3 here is CASSPTGYKADTQYF. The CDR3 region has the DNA TGCGCCAGCAGTCCGACAGGGTATAAGGCAGATACGCAGTATTTT.

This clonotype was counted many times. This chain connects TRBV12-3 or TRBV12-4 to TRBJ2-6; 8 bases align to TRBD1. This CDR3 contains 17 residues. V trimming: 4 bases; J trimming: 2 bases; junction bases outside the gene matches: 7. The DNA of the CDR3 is TGTGCCAGCAGTTCCCCTTCACAGGGGGCTGGGGCCAACGTCCTGACTTTC. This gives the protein CASSSPSQGAGANVLTF.

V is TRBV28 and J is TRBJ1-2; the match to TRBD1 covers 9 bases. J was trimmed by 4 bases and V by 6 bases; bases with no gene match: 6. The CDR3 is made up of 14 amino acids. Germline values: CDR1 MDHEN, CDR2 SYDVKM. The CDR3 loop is CASSQGDRVYGYTF. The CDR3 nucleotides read TGTGCCAGCAGCCAAGGGGACAGGGTCTATGGCTACACCTTC.

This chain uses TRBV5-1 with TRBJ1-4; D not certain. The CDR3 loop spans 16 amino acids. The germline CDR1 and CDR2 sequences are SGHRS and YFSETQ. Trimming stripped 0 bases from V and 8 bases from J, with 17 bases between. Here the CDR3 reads CASSLDLVGQPEKLFF. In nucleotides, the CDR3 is TGCGCCAGCAGCTTGGACCTGGTGGGCCAGCCGGAAAAACTGTTTTTT.

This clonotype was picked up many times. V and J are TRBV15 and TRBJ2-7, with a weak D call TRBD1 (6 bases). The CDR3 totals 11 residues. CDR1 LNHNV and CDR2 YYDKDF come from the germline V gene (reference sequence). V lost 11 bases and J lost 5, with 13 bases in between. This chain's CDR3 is CASAHRDEQYF. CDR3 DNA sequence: TGTGCCTCAGCTCACAGGGACGAGCAGTACTTC.

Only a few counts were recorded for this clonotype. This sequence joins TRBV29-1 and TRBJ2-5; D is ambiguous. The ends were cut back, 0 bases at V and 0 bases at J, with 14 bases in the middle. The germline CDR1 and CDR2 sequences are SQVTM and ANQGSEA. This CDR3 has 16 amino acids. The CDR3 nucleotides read TGCAGCGTTGAAGATCTTTCCCAAGCGTACCAAGAGACCCAGTACTTC. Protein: CSVEDLSQAYQETQYF.

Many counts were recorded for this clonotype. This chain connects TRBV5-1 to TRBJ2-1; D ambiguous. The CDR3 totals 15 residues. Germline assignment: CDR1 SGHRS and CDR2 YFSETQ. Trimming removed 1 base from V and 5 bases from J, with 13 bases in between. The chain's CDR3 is CASSLSNPRDNEQFF. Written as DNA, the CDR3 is TGCGCCAGCAGCTTGTCCAATCCAAGAGACAATGAGCAGTTCTTC.

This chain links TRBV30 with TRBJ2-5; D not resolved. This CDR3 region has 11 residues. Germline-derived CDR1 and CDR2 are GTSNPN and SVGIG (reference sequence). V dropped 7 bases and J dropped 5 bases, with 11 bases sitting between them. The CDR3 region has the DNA TGTGCCTTAAGGACCCACGAGACCCAGTACTTC. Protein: CALRTHETQYF.

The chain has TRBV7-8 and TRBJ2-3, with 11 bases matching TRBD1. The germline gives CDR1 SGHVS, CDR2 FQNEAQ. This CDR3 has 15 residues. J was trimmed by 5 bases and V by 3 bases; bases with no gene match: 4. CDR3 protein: CASSLDRGRVDTQYF. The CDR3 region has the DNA TGTGCCAGCAGCTTGGACAGGGGGCGAGTAGATACGCAGTATTTT.

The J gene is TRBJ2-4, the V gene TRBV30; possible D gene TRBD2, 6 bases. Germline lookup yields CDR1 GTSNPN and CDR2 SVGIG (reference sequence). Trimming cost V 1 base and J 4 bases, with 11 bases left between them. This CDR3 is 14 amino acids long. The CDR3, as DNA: TGTGCCTGGAGTGAAGGACTAACGAAAAACATTCAGTACTTC. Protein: CAWSEGLTKNIQYF.